This T cell receptor (beta chain) originates from a study of spatial heterogeneity in lung cancer. Study findings and constraints: Coverage of tumor T cells was estimated at around 7% for alpha chains and roughly 13% for beta chains. How many expanded intratumoral alpha and beta TCRs were present tracked the tumor mutation count, which was a count of nonsynonymous mutations.

The study tagged each TCR cDNA molecule with a unique molecular identifier. From the 5' RACE reads, TCRdb called clonotypes with MiXCR, one entry per CDR3 protein. The data contain roughly 3,100 distinct CDR3 sequences, around a tenth of them singletons. By share of the sample, this clonotype is medium-sized. The antigen is not known. Regarding time point: sample taken at primary tumor resection. Whole RNA came from tumor, nontumor lung or frozen PBMC and was sequenced without being sorted. The length of the CDR3 is 11 residues. Germline CDR1 reads SQVTM; CDR2 reads ANQGSEA. The chain recombines TRBV29-1 with TRBJ2-1; D gene uncertain. Sequences were derived from lung tumor tissue, sampled at surgery. The source of this sequence is a male donor with early-stage non-small cell lung cancer. CDR3 DNA sequence: TGCAGTAATTATCAGGACAATGAGCAGTTCTTC. Amino acid sequence: CSNYQDNEQFF.